The clone carrying this TCR beta chain was picked up many times. The antigen remains undetermined. A much larger clone is a single base away; this may be a read error. This entry belongs to a study of blood T cells in healthy people across ages. The study, taken as a whole, reports: Long-lived donors had more naive CD4+ cells and higher diversity than aged donors. PBMC samples, being unsorted, prevented any conclusive comparison of naive and antigen-experienced cells.

Germline V gene data show CDR1 as SEHNR and CDR2 as FQNEAQ (reference sequence). This CDR3 comprises 15 residues. V lost 5 bases to trimming and J lost 3 bases; unmatched junction nucleotides: 6. Combining a sample-barcoded 5' primer with a J-beta primer mix, a second PCR ran for about 7 to 11 cycles. Paired-end reads containing CDR3 totaled no fewer than 2.5 million for each sample. Each CDR3 protein gets one entry after TCRdb re-called the 5' RACE reads with MiXCR. In the table there are roughly 640,000 distinct CDR3 sequences, about 30% of which are singletons. Samples each had at least 5 micrograms of total RNA extracted.

This TCR was recovered from a woman older than 75 in good health. Sequencing was done on a sample of blood. This chain joins TRBV7-9 and TRBJ2-1; 8 bases are shared with TRBD2. The CDR3 sequence is CASSRGGLRYNEQFF. The CDR3, as DNA: TGTGCCAGCAGCCGCGGGGGGCTTCGCTACAATGAGCAGTTCTTC. The full variable domain, in which reference TRBV7-9 and TRBJ2-1 provide the parts outside the CDR3, is DTGVSQNPRHKITKRGQNVTFRCDPISEHNRLYWYRQTLGQGPEFLTYFQNEAQLEKSRLLSDRFSAERPKGSFSTLEIQRTEQGDSAMYLCASSRGGLRYNEQFFGPGTRLTVL.